The T cell receptor (beta chain) described here comes from a study of human T cells and chemical hapten exposure. About the research overall: Minor pooled library volume differences mainly drove per-sample TCR yield variation. Study findings and constraints: Expanded TCRs formed significantly more large CDR3 similarity clusters than controls.

Time point of the sample: patch test 2, 6 weeks after DPC sensitization. Treatment indicated: therapeutic diphenylcyclopropenone sensitization with weekly scalp DPC. Donation of samples came from alopecia patients who were 18 to 70 years old and suitable for DPC. Of note for this clonotype: Antigen: not known.

In TCRdb, the RACE reads were re-called with MiXCR into one record per CDR3 protein. The repertoire includes over 100,000 distinct CDR3 sequences, 9.2% of them detected once, and approximately 2.8% sits in the top ten. The receptor was derived from a woman aged 40 to 55 with alopecia areata. Some clones in this sample may be carry-over from other donors' samples. Material: whole blood, obtained in connection with sensitization to the hapten diphenylcyclopropenone (DPC).

In DNA form, the CDR3 reads TGTGCCAGCAGCCCCCACCAGGGGATCTACAATGAGCAGTTCTTC. It translates to CASSPHQGIYNEQFF. V and J are TRBV7-2 and TRBJ2-1, with a possible D match to TRBD1 (6 bases). Germline V lookup: CDR1 SGHTA, CDR2 FQGNSA. The V end lost 5 bases, the J end lost 3 bases, and 14 bases lay between the germline ends. The CDR3 runs to 15 residues.